In this sample, the clone carrying this TCR beta chain turned up a few times. Germline V gives CDR1 SGHTA, CDR2 FQGTGA. Trimming shortened V by 5 bases and J by 2 bases, and 9 bases separated the two germline ends. The CDR3 contains 13 residues. RNA transcripts yielded amplified TCR beta CDR3 regions. The study used the HTBI primer set for a first-round RT-PCR of the TCR CDR3. TCRdb reanalysed the multiplex PCR reads using MiXCR and keeps one entry per CDR3 protein. The repertoire has around 270,000 distinct CDR3 sequences, roughly 19% of them found once; the top ten carry roughly 40%. The data derive from a study of T cells in Graves' hyperthyroidism and ophthalmopathy.

The receptor's source is a man aged 50-59 years with Graves' ophthalmopathy. The source material was blood. The V gene is TRBV7-3, the J gene TRBJ2-5; no reliable D call. The CDR3 DNA reads as TGTGCCAGCAGCACTACGGCGCAAGAGACCCAGTACTTC. This sequence encodes CASSTTAQETQYF. The whole variable domain, filled in from reference TRBV7-3 and TRBJ2-5, reads GAGVSQTPSNKVTEKGKYVELRCDPISGHTALYWYRQSLGQGPEFLIYFQGTGAADDSGLPNDRFFAVRPEGSVSTLKIQRTERGDSAVYLCASSTTAQETQYFGPGTRLLVL.